One T cell receptor beta chain is described in this entry. Its antigen is as yet unknown. These data are taken from a study of radiotherapy plus CTLA-4 blockade in lung cancer. The wider study: Across the patients, objective responses occurred in about 19%, and disease control in just over 30%. Broader study findings: Radiotherapy plus ipilimumab was followed by expansion in blood of tumor-derived TCR clones. The best prediction of response reportedly came from early blood T cell clone dynamics, with interferon-beta.

The table came from immunoSEQ multiplex PCR; TCRdb's copy has only in-frame clones and leaves some out. The sample has about 53,000 clones; approximately 85% are singletons. Ipilimumab CTLA-4 blockade and focal radiation were given to patients with chemo-refractory metastatic non-small-cell lung cancer. Source: peripheral blood, taken from a patient treated with radiotherapy plus ipilimumab. This receptor was identified in a human donor with non-small cell lung cancer whose response to radiotherapy plus ipilimumab could not be evaluated.

CDR3 sequence (DNA): TGTGCCAGCAGCGTAGTAGGCGGGAGTCCCCCCTACGAGCAGTACTTC. Protein: CASSVVGGSPPYEQYF. The chain combines TRBV9 with TRBJ2-7, with 7 nucleotides matching TRBD2. The trim removed 0 bases at V and 2 bases at J, leaving 8 bases unmatched. CDR1 and CDR2 from the germline V gene are SGDLS and YYNGEE. CDR3 size: 16 residues.